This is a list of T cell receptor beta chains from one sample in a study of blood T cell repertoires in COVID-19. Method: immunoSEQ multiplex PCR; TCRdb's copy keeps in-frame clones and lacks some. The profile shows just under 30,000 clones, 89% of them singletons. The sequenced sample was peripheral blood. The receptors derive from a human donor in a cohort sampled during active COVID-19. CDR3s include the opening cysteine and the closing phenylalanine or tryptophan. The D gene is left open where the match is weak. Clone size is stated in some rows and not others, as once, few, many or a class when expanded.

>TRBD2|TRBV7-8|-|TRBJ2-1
TGTGCCAGCAGCTGGCGGGGGGGTCACTCCTACAATGAGCAGTTCTTC
CASSWRGGHSYNEQFF
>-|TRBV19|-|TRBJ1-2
TGTGCCAGCATAACAGGGCCCTATGGCTACACCTTC
CASITGPYGYTF
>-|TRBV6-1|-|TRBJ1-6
TGTGCCAGCAGTGAAGCTGACTCTTCGGGTTCACCCCTCCACTTT
CASSEADSSGSPLHF
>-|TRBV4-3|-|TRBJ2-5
TGCGCCAGCAGCCAAGAAGGAGGGACCGAAGAGACCCAGTACTTC
CASSQEGGTEETQYF
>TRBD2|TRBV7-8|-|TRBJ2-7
TGTGCCAGCAGCAACGAGGTTACTAGCGGTGGCGAGCAGTACTTC
CASSNEVTSGGEQYF
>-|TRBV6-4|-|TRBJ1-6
TGTGCCAGCAGTCCAACGAGCTCCTATAATTCACCCCTCCACTTT
CASSPTSSYNSPLHF
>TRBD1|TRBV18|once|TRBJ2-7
TGTGCCAGCTCACCGGACAGGGACTCCTACGAGCAGTACTTC
CASSPDRDSYEQYF
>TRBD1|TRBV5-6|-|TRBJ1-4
TGTGCCAGCAGCTTCGTAGGACAGGGGAATGAAAAACTGTTTTTT
CASSFVGQGNEKLFF
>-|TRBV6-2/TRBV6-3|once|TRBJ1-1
TGTGCCAGCAGCTTCCCGACAGGGAACACTGAAGCTTTCTTT
CASSFPTGNTEAFF
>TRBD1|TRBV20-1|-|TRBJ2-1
TGCAGTGCTGACAGGGTAAATGAGCAGTTCTTC
CSADRVNEQFF
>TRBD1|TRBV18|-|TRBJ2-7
TGTGCCAGCTCATCCGGACAGGGATCCTACGAGCAGTACTTC
CASSSGQGSYEQYF
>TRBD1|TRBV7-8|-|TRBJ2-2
TGTGCCAGCAGCTCCACCCAGACGGACAGGGATGGGCTGTTTTTT
CASSSTQTDRDGLFF
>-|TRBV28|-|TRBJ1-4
TGTGCCAGCAGTCCCGGCGGTGAAAAACTGTTTTTT
CASSPGGEKLFF
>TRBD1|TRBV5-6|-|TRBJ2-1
TGTGCCAGCAGCTTGGGGGACAGCTACAATGAGCAGTTCTTC
CASSLGDSYNEQFF
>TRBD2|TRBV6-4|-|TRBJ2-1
TGTGCCAGCAGAGGACTAGCGGGGGCCAATAATGAGCAGTTCTTC
CASRGLAGANNEQFF
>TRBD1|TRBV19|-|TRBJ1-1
TGTGCCAGTAGTACACCAGGGGGTTACACTGAAGCTTTCTTT
CASSTPGGYTEAFF
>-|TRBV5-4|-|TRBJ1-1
TGTGCCAGCAGCTTGGGGGGCAGGGTAAACACTGAAGCTTTCTTT
CASSLGGRVNTEAFF
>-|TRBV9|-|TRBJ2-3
TGTGCCAGCAGCGTAGGGGGCACGCGGACAGATACGCAGTATTTT
CASSVGGTRTDTQYF
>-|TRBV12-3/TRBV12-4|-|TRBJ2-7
TGTGCCAGCAGCCTTGACAGGTCCTCCGAGCAGTACTTC
CASSLDRSSEQYF